Listed below are T cell receptor beta chains from one sample, sequenced in a study of CD8+CD57+ T cells in acquired aplastic anemia. TCRdb ran MiXCR on the reads and lists one entry per CDR3 protein. Here the sample spans 200,000 or so distinct CDR3 sequences, 60% to 80% being singletons. Sequenced: sorted CD4+, CD8+, or CD8+CD57+ T cells (not recorded which) from PBMCs. Receptors were obtained from a human donor with aplastic anemia. CDR3s include the opening cysteine and the closing phenylalanine or tryptophan. D genes are given only for firm matches. Where a row states a size, it is once, few, many or the class of an expanded clone; other rows omit it.

-	TRBV14	TRBJ2-7	13	-	CASSQGSGGEQYF	TGTGCCAGCAGCCAAGGGTCGGGTGGTGAGCAGTACTTC
-	TRBV24-1	TRBJ2-3	11	-	CATTSGDTQYF	TGTGCCACCACATCCGGGGATACGCAGTATTTT
-	TRBV7-2	TRBJ2-7	13	TRBD1	CASSLGAGGEQYF	TGTGCCAGCAGCTTAGGGGCAGGGGGCGAGCAGTACTTC
-	TRBV10-3	TRBJ2-7	14	-	CAISEPGRLYEQYF	TGTGCCATCAGTGAGCCGGGACGGCTTTACGAGCAGTACTTC
-	TRBV7-8	TRBJ1-1	16	-	CASSLNSGLSKAEAFF	TGTGCCAGCAGCTTGAATAGCGGCCTTAGCAAAGCTGAAGCTTTCTTT
many	TRBV15	TRBJ2-5	14	-	CATSTPGLGETQYF	TGTGCCACCAGCACCCCAGGGCTTGGAGAGACCCAGTACTTC
-	TRBV19	TRBJ1-3	15	TRBD1	CASRPRTGAPNTIYF	TGTGCCAGCAGGCCGAGGACAGGGGCTCCAAACACCATATATTTT
few	TRBV20-1	TRBJ2-1	15	TRBD1	CSARGGGQGTAEQFF	TGCAGTGCTAGAGGCGGAGGACAGGGGACCGCGGAGCAGTTCTTC
-	TRBV20-1	TRBJ2-7	14	TRBD2	CSARLAGDLYEQYF	TGCAGTGCTAGGCTAGCGGGGGACCTTTACGAGCAGTACTTC
-	TRBV29-1	TRBJ1-2	16	-	CSVEGFVAGVDYGYTF	TGCAGCGTTGAAGGGTTTGTCGCTGGGGTTGACTATGGCTACACCTTC
-	TRBV19	TRBJ2-2	15	-	CASSIVGDLGGELFF	TGTGCCAGTAGTATAGTGGGGGACCTAGGCGGGGAGCTGTTTTTT
once	TRBV7-9	TRBJ1-4	19	-	CASSTGISPLYSTDEKLFF	TGTGCCAGCAGCACCGGAATATCCCCGCTTTACTCAACTGATGAAAAACTGTTTTTT